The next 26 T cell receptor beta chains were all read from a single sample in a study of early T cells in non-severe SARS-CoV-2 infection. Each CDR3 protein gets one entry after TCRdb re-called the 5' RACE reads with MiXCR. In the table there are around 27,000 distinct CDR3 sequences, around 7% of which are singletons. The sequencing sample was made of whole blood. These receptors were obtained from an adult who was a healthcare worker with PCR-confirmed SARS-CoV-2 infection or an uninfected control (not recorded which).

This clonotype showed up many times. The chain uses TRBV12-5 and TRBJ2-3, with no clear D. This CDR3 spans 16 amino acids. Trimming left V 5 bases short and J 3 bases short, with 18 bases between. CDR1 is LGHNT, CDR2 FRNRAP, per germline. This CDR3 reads CASGTTDPGRTDTQYF. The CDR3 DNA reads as TGTGCTAGTGGTACCACTGACCCCGGGCGGACAGATACGCAGTATTTT.

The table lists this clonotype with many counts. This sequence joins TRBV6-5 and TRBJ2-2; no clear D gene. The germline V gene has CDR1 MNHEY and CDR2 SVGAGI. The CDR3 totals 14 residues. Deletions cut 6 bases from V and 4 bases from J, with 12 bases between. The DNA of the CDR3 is TGTGCCAGCAGACGAACACTGTTCACCGGGGAGCTGTTTTTT. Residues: CASRRTLFTGELFF.

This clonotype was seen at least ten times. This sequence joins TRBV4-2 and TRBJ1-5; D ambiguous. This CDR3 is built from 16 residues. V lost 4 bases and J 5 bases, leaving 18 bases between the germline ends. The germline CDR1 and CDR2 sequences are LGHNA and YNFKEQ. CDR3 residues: CASSRNGEVRHQPQHF. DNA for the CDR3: TGTGCCAGCAGCCGCAACGGGGAGGTAAGACATCAGCCCCAGCATTTT.

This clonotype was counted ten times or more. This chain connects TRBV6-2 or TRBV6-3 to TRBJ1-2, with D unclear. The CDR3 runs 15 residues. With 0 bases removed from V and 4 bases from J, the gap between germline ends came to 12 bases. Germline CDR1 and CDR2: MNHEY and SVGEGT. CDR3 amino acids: CASSYSREGFYGYTF. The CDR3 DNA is TGTGCCAGCAGTTACTCTAGAGAGGGATTCTATGGCTACACCTTC.

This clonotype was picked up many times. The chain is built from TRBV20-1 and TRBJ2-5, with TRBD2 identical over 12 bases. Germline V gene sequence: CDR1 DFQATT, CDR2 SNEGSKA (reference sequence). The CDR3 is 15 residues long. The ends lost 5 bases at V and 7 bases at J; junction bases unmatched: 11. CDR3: CSAWKSLLAGGTQYF. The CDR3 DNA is TGCAGTGCTTGGAAGAGCCTACTAGCGGGGGGGACCCAGTACTTC.

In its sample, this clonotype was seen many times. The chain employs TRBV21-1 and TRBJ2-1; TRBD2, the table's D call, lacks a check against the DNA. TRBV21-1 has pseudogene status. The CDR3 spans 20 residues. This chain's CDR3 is CASSSPPILAGSRRFNEQFF. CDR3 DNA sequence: TGTGCCAGCAGCTCCCCCCCCATCCTAGCGGGATCTCGGCGGTTCAATGAGCAGTTCTTC.

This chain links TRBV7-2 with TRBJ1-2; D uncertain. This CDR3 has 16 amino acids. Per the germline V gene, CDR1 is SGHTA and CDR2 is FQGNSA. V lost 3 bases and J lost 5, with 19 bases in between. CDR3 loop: CASSFSSTGLQYGYTF. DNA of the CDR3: TGTGCCAGCAGCTTTTCGTCAACGGGTCTCCAGTATGGCTACACCTTC.

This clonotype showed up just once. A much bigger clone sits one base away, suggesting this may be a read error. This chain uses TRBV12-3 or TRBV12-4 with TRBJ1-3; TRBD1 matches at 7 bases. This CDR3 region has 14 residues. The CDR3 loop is CVSRGQRSGNTIYF. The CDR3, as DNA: TGTGTCAGCAGGGGACAGCGCTCTGGAAACACCATATATTTT.

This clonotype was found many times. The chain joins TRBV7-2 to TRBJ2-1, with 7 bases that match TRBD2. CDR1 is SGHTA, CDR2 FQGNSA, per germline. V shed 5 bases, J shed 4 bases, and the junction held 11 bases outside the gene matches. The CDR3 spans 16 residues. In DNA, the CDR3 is TGTGCCAGCAGCCCCTCCAGTGGGGGGGGGTACAATGAGCAGTTCTTC. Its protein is CASSPSSGGGYNEQFF.

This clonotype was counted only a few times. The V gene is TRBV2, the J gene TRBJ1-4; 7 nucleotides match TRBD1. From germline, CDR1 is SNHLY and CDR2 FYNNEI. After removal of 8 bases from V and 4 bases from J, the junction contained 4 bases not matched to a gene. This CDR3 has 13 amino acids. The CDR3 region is CASGQVLNEKLFF. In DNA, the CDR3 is TGTGCCAGCGGACAGGTCCTTAATGAAAAACTGTTTTTT.

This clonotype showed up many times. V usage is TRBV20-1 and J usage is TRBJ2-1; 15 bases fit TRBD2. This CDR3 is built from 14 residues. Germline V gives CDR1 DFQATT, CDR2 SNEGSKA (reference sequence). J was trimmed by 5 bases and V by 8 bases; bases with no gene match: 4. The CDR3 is CSWTSGRGHNEQFF. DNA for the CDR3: TGCAGTTGGACTAGCGGGAGGGGGCACAATGAGCAGTTCTTC.

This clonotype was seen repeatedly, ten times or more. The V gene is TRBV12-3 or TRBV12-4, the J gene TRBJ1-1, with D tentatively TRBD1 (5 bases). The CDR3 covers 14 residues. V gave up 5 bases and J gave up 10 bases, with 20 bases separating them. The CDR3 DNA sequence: TGTGCCAGCAGTCCCGTGGAGGGACTACGAGGAGCTTTCTTT. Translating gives CASSPVEGLRGAFF.

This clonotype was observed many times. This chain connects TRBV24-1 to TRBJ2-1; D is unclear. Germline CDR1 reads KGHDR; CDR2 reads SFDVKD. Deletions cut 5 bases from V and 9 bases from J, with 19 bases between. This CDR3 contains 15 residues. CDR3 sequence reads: CATSATWAIIREQFF. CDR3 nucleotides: TGTGCCACCAGTGCTACGTGGGCCATTATACGTGAGCAGTTCTTC.

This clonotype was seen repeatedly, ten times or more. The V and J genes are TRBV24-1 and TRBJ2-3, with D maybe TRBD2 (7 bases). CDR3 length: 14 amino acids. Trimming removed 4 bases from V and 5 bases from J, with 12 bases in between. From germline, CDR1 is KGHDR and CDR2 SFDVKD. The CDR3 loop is CATSEGGTQDTQYF. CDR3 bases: TGTGCCACCAGTGAGGGAGGGACACAAGATACGCAGTATTTT.

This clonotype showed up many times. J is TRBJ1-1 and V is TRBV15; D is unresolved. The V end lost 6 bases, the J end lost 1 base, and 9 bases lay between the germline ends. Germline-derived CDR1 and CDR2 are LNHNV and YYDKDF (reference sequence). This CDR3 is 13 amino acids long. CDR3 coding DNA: TGTGCCACCAGTTCCCGCAGGAACACTGAAGCTTTCTTT. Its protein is CATSSRRNTEAFF.

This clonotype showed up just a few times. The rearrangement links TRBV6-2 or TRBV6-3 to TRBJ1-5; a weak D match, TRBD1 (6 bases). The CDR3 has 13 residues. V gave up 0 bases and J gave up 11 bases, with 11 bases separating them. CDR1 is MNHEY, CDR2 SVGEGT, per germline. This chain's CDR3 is CASSYSGAGAQHF. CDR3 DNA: TGTGCCAGCAGTTACTCGGGCGCAGGGGCCCAGCATTTT.

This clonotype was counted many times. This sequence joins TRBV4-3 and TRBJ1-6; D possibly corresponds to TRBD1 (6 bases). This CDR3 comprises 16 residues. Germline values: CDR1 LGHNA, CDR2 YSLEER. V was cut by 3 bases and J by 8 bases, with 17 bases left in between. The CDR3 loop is CASSHSEGGSDSPLHF. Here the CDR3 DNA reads TGCGCCAGCAGCCACAGTGAAGGGGGTTCGGATTCACCCCTCCACTTT.

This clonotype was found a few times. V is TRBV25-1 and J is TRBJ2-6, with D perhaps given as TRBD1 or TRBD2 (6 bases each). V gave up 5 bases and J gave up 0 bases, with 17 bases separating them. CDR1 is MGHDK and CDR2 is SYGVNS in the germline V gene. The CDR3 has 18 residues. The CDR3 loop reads CASSPSGDTSSGANVLTF. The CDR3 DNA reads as TGTGCCAGCAGTCCATCGGGGGACACCAGCTCTGGGGCCAACGTCCTGACTTTC.

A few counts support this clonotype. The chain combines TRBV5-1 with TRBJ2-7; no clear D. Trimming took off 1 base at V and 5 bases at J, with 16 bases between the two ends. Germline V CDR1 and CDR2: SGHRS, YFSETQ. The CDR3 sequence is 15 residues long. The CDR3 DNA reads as TGCGCCAGCAGCTTGACCCCCAGTCTCAGTGACGAGCAGTACTTC. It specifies CASSLTPSLSDEQYF.

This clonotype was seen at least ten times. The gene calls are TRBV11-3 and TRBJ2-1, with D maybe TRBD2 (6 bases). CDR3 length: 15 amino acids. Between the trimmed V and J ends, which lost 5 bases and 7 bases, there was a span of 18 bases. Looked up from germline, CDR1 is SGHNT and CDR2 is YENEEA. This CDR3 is CASSPLGGMANEQFF. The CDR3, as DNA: TGTGCCAGCAGCCCCCTGGGCGGGATGGCTAATGAGCAGTTCTTC. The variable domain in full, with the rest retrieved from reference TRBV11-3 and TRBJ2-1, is EAGVVQSPRYKIIEKKQPVAFWCNPISGHNTLYWYLQNLGQGPELLIRYENEEAVDDSQLPKDRFSAERLKGVDSTLKIQPAELGDSAVYLCASSPLGGMANEQFFGPGTRLTVL.

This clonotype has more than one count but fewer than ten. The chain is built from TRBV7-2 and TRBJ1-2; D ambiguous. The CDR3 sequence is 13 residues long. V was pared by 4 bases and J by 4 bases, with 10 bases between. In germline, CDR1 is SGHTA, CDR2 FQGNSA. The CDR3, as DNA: TGTGCCAGCAGCTATAACCGGATCTATGGCTACACCTTC. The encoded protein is CASSYNRIYGYTF.

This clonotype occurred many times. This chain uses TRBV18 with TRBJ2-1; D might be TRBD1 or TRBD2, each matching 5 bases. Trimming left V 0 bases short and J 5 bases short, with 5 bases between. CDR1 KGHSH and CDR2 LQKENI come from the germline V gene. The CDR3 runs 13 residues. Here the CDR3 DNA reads TGTGCCAGCTCACCACCGGGGGACAATGAGCAGTTCTTC. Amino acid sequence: CASSPPGDNEQFF. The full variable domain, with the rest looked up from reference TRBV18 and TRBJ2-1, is NAGVMQNPRHLVRRRGQEARLRCSPMKGHSHVYWYRQLPEEGLKFMVYLQKENIIDESGMPKERFSAEFPKEGPSILRIQQVVRGDSAAYFCASSPPGDNEQFFGPGTRLTVL.

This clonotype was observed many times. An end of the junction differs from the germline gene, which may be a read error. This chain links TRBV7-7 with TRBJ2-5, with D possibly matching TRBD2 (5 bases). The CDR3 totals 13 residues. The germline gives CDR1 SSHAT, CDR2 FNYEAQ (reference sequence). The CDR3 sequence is CASSSGLKETQYF. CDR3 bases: TGTGCTAGCAGCTCCGGACTTAAAGAGACCCAGTACTTC.

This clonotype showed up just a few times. The CDR3 bases are TGTGCCAGCAGCTCGGACAGGGAAGGTGGTCAGGGAGAGACCCAGTACTTC. It yields the protein CASSSDREGGQGETQYF. V usage is TRBV11-2 and J usage is TRBJ2-5, with 8 bases matching TRBD1. Germline CDR1 is SGHAT and CDR2 is FQNNGV. Losses at the gene ends were 4 bases for V and 4 bases for J; bases not matched to a gene: 14. The CDR3 has 17 residues.

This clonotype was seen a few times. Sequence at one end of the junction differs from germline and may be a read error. CDR3 in DNA: TGTGCCAGCACTTTAGCGGGAGGGTATACGCAGTATTTT. As protein: CASTLAGGYTQYF. J is TRBJ2-3 and V is TRBV28, with TRBD2 identical over 11 bases. The CDR3 contains 13 residues. The germline CDR1 and CDR2 sequences are MDHEN and SYDVKM.

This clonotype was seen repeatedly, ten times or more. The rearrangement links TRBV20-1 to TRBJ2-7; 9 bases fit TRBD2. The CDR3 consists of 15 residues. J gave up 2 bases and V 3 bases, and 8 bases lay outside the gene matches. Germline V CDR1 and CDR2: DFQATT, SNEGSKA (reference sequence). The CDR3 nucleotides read TGCAGTGCTAGCATCGGCGGGGGGGCCACCTACGAGCAGTACTTC. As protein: CSASIGGGATYEQYF.